The clone carrying this T cell receptor beta chain has a handful of counts. In the PCR, 60 Vbeta and 13 Jbeta primers were used. Generated by immunoSEQ multiplex PCR, the TCRdb table keeps only in-frame clones and is missing some. The data contain some 33,000 clones, about 60% of them singletons. The data originate from a study of cytomegalovirus exposure and HLA in healthy donors. The CDR3 has 9 amino acids. The V gene lost 4 bases and the J gene lost 10 bases, with 2 bases spanning the gap. The germline V gene has CDR1 MNHEY and CDR2 SVGAGI. The receptor was isolated from a man in his fifties or sixties in good health and CMV-seropositive. The genes are TRBV6-5 and TRBJ2-1, with D uncertain. Input material: PBMCs. CDR3 sequence reads: CASSSEQFF. The DNA of the CDR3 is TGTGCCAGCAGTTCAGAGCAGTTCTTC.